Given below is one TCR beta chain in context. The antigen is unknown. CDR3 length: 14 residues. The germline V gene has CDR1 SGHTA and CDR2 FQGNSA. The V end was cut by 0 bases, the J end by 7 bases, with 9 bases between. These data are taken from a study of cytotoxic CD8 clonotypes in ibrutinib-treated CLL. Method: immunoSEQ multiplex PCR; TCRdb's copy keeps in-frame clones and lacks some. The table records tens of thousands of clones, roughly 50% of them present only once. Study conclusions and caveats: Contraction or stability on treatment was seen for public clonotypes, which were uncommon.

The V and J genes are TRBV7-2 and TRBJ2-2; D may be TRBD2 (5 bases). Sample: PBMCs, taken after 24 months of ibrutinib treatment. The TCR comes from a human donor with chronic lymphocytic leukemia. CDR3 sequence reads: CASSLALAYGELFF. The CDR3 bases are TGTGCCAGCAGCTTAGCCCTAGCTTACGGGGAGCTGTTTTTT.